This passage covers 19 T cell receptor beta chains from one sample sequenced in a study of T-cell memory formation after mild COVID-19 (dated by TCRdb to the early 2020s). Library preparation used 5' RACE. Sequenced on an Illumina NovaSeq 6000. The public reads were quality trimmed at Q25 with fastp and then assembled into clones with MiXCR by TCRdb, keeping productive beta chains. Under each unique CDR3 protein, matching rows form one entry showing the most common genes and DNA. The sample has 150,000 or so distinct CDR3 sequences on record, roughly 10% of them singletons. The ten largest clones represent about 3.8% of the sample. The sequencing sample was made of PBMCs or a T cell subset sorted from them (not recorded which). These receptors all stem from a man younger than 35 who had mild COVID-19 (a few samples of this study predate the infection). The sample titles of this study are shuffled in the database, so cell type and time point are left out; the donor was told from shared clones.

This clonotype was observed a handful of times. V and J are TRBV6-2 or TRBV6-3 and TRBJ1-5; 8 nucleotides agree with TRBD1. Germline CDR1 is MNHEY and CDR2 is SVGEGT. The CDR3 contains 14 residues. Trimming at V came to 6 bases and at J to 5 bases, leaving 6 bases not matched to a gene. CDR3 sequence reads: CASRMGQVYQPQHF. The DNA for the CDR3 is TGTGCCAGCAGAATGGGACAGGTTTATCAGCCCCAGCATTTT.

This clonotype has a count of ten or more. This chain links TRBV5-1 with TRBJ2-3, with D possibly TRBD2 on 5 matching bases. This CDR3 contains 15 residues. Per germline, CDR1 SGHRS and CDR2 YFSETQ. V was trimmed by 3 bases and J by 0 bases, leaving 11 bases between them. The CDR3 reads CASSSGLTSTDTQYF. The CDR3 coding sequence is TGCGCCAGCAGCTCCGGACTCACTAGCACAGATACGCAGTATTTT. Drawing the rest from reference TRBV5-1 and TRBJ2-3, the complete variable domain is KAGVTQTPRYLIKTRGQQVTLSCSPISGHRSVSWYQQTPGQGLQFLFEYFSETQRNKGNFPGRFSGRQFSNSRSEMNVSTLELGDSALYLCASSSGLTSTDTQYFGPGTRLTVL.

J is TRBJ2-7 and V is TRBV15; 11 bases map to TRBD2. Trimming at V came to 1 base and at J to 3 bases, leaving 2 bases not matched to a gene. The CDR3 sequence is 15 residues long. In germline, CDR1 is LNHNV, CDR2 YYDKDF (reference sequence). CDR3 residues: CATSRGLAGGYEQYF. DNA of the CDR3: TGTGCCACCAGCAGAGGGCTAGCGGGGGGCTACGAGCAGTACTTC.

The genes are TRBV20-1 and TRBJ1-6; 8 bases are a match to TRBD1. The trim removed 6 bases at V and 9 bases at J, leaving 7 bases unmatched. From germline, CDR1 is DFQATT and CDR2 SNEGSKA (reference sequence). This CDR3 has 13 residues. The CDR3 DNA sequence: TGCAGTGCCACTGGACAGGGAGGTTCACCCCTCCACTTT. This sequence encodes CSATGQGGSPLHF.

The V gene is TRBV5-1, the J gene TRBJ2-5, with unresolved D. The V gene lost 3 bases and the J gene lost 5 bases, with 14 bases spanning the gap. The germline gives CDR1 SGHRS, CDR2 YFSETQ. This CDR3 spans 14 amino acids. The CDR3 protein is CASSSRTLGETQYF. The CDR3 nucleotides are TGCGCCAGCAGCTCGAGGACCCTAGGGGAGACCCAGTACTTC.

This clonotype was seen repeatedly, ten times or more. V and J are TRBV7-2 and TRBJ2-5, with 8 positions matching TRBD1. CDR3 size: 14 residues. Germline V gives CDR1 SGHTA, CDR2 FQGNSA. V shed 5 bases, J shed 3 bases, and the junction held 5 bases outside the gene matches. In DNA, the CDR3 is TGTGCCAGCAGCCCCGGGACAGGAAAAGAGACCCAGTACTTC. It specifies CASSPGTGKETQYF.

This clonotype was picked up many times. The V gene is TRBV20-1, the J gene TRBJ2-5, with D perhaps matching TRBD1 (6 bases). CDR3 size: 14 residues. V lost 5 bases and J 9 bases, leaving 22 bases between the germline ends. CDR1 and CDR2 from the germline V gene are DFQATT and SNEGSKA (reference sequence). In nucleotides, the CDR3 is TGCAGTGCTTCCCGACAGGCTCAAACTGGGTCCCAGTACTTC. Amino acids: CSASRQAQTGSQYF.

J is TRBJ2-1 and V is TRBV6-5, with 7 nucleotides matching TRBD1. The CDR3 length is 14 residues. Germline lookup yields CDR1 MNHEY and CDR2 SVGAGI. V lost 6 bases and J lost 5; bases outside the gene matches: 7. The CDR3 loop reads CASRGQLANNEQFF. For the CDR3, the DNA is TGTGCCAGCAGGGGACAGTTAGCTAACAATGAGCAGTTCTTC.

V is TRBV7-9 and J is TRBJ2-3; D gene ambiguous. Germline V lookup: CDR1 SEHNR, CDR2 FQNEAQ (reference sequence). Trimming left V 9 bases short and J 5 bases short, with 6 bases between. The CDR3 loop spans 10 amino acids. This chain's CDR3 is CASELDTQYF. The CDR3 DNA reads as TGTGCCAGTGAATTAGATACGCAGTATTTT.

The chain has TRBV5-1 and TRBJ1-2, with D perhaps TRBD1 (6 bases). Germline CDR1 reads SGHRS; CDR2 reads YFSETQ. Trimming stripped 0 bases from V and 5 bases from J, with 14 bases between. The CDR3 covers 15 residues. The CDR3 loop is CASSLGTGRWYGYTF. The CDR3 DNA follows: TGCGCCAGCAGCTTGGGCACAGGGCGGTGGTATGGCTACACCTTC.

CDR3 sequence reads: CASSLVAGKEANEKLFF. CDR3 nucleotide sequence: TGTGCCAGCAGCTTAGTCGCAGGGAAAGAGGCTAATGAAAAACTGTTTTTT. The chain joins TRBV7-9 to TRBJ1-4, with a possible D match to TRBD1 (5 bases). The V gene lost 1 base and the J gene lost 3 bases, with 15 bases spanning the gap. The CDR3 length is 17 residues. Per germline, CDR1 SEHNR and CDR2 FQNEAQ (reference sequence).

The table lists this clonotype with a few counts. The chain joins TRBV6-5 to TRBJ2-7; D may match TRBD1 or TRBD2 (5 bases each). Per germline, CDR1 MNHEY and CDR2 SVGAGI. CDR3 length equals 15 residues. V lost 6 bases to trimming and J lost 2 bases, with 17 bases between them. CDR3 in DNA: TGTGCCAGCAGCCCGGGACCCGCGGCCCCCTACGAGCAGTACTTC. The encoded protein is CASSPGPAAPYEQYF.

The rearrangement uses TRBV12-3 or TRBV12-4 and TRBJ2-5, with D tentatively TRBD1 or TRBD2 (5 bases each). This CDR3 has 11 amino acids. Trimming left V 8 bases short and J 5 bases short, with 9 bases between. CDR3 nucleotide sequence: TGTGCCAGCGGCCGGGGCGAGACCCAGTACTTC. Translating it yields CASGRGETQYF.

This clonotype has just a few counts. This chain connects TRBV7-9 to TRBJ2-5; D remains unclear. Trimming shortened V by 2 bases and J by 5 bases, and 15 bases separated the two germline ends. Germline CDR1 reads SEHNR; CDR2 reads FQNEAQ (reference sequence). The CDR3 spans 15 residues. The CDR3 sequence: CASSLSREATETQYF. CDR3 coding DNA: TGTGCCAGCAGCTTAAGTCGAGAGGCAACGGAGACCCAGTACTTC.

The rearrangement uses TRBV12-3 or TRBV12-4 and TRBJ2-3, with D maybe TRBD2 (5 bases). This CDR3 has 14 residues. V lost 8 bases, J lost 0 bases, and 12 bases lay in between. Written as DNA, the CDR3 is TGTGCCAGCCGCTCGGACTCGAGCACAGATACGCAGTATTTT. It yields the protein CASRSDSSTDTQYF.

There are a few counts of this clonotype. The rearrangement links TRBV4-2 to TRBJ2-7; D perhaps matches TRBD2 (5 bases). The CDR3 is 13 residues long. V was shortened by 4 bases and J by 7 bases, with 14 bases between the two germline ends. The germline V gene encodes CDR1 LGHNA and CDR2 YNFKEQ. The CDR3 coding sequence is TGTGCCAGCAGCCCGAAAGAGGGTGTAGAGCAGTACTTC. Encoded protein: CASSPKEGVEQYF.

In its sample, this clonotype was seen many times. The chain uses TRBV4-1 and TRBJ1-2; TRBD1 aligns across 7 bases. From germline, CDR1 is MGHRA and CDR2 YSYEKL. This CDR3 contains 17 residues. Trimming removed 0 bases from V and 5 bases from J; junction bases left unmatched: 12. In nucleotides, the CDR3 is TGCGCCAGCAGCCAAGATTGGACAGGCGCCCACCCATATGGCTACACCTTC. It encodes CASSQDWTGAHPYGYTF.

This clonotype showed up just a few times. The chain uses TRBV25-1 and TRBJ1-2; D may be TRBD1 (5 bases). The CDR3 is 14 residues long. V dropped 6 bases and J dropped 7 bases, with 18 bases sitting between them. CDR1 is MGHDK and CDR2 is SYGVNS in the germline V gene. In DNA form, the CDR3 reads TGTGCCAGCAGCCCCCAGGGTGTAGTCTCTGGCTACACCTTC. Amino acids: CASSPQGVVSGYTF.

The table lists this clonotype with many counts. The chain recombines TRBV11-2 with TRBJ2-1; D is uncertain. The CDR3 consists of 15 residues. Trimming took 0 bases from V and 0 from J, leaving 6 bases between them. The germline V gene has CDR1 SGHAT and CDR2 FQNNGV. The DNA for the CDR3 is TGTGCCAGCAGCTTAGACCCCAGCTCCTACAATGAGCAGTTCTTC. It is translated as CASSLDPSSYNEQFF.